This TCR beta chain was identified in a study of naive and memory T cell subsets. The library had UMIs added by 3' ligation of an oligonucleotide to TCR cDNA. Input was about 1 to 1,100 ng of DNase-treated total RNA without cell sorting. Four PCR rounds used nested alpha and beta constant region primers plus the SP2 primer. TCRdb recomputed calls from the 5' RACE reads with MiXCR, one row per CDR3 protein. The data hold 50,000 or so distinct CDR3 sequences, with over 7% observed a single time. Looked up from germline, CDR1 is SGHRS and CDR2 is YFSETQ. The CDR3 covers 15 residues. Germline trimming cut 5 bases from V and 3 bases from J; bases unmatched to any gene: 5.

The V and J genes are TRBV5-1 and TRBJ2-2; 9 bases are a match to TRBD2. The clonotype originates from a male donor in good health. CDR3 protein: CASRISGGDTGELFF. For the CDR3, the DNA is TGCGCCAGCAGAATTAGCGGGGGAGACACCGGGGAGCTGTTTTTT.